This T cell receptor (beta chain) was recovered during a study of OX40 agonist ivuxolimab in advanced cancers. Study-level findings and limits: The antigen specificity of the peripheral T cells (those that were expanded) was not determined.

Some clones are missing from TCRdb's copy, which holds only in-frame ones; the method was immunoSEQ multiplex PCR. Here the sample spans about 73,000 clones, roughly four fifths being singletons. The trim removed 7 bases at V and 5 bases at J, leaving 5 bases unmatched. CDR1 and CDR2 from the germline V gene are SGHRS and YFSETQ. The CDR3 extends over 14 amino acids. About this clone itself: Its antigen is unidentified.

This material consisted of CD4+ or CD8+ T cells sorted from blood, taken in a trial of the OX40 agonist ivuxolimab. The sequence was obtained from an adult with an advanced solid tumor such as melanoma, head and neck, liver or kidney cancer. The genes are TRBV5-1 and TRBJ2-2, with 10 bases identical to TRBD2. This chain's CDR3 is CASERTSGTGELFF. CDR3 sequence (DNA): TGCGCCAGCGAACGGACTAGCGGTACCGGGGAGCTGTTTTTT.